The sequence of this T cell receptor (beta chain) was determined in a study of cytomegalovirus exposure and HLA in healthy donors. CDR1 is SGDLS, CDR2 YYNGEE, per germline. The CDR3 runs 17 residues. V dropped 5 bases and J dropped 4; count of bases not matched to a gene: 14. This clone was counted between two and nine times. What it recognizes is unknown. The PCR used 60 Vbeta and 13 Jbeta primers. Repertoires were generated with immunoSEQ multiplex PCR, while TCRdb's copy carries only in-frame clones and drops some. Of some 180,000 clones in the sample, about 88% were seen once. Regarding the study as a whole: A list of approximately 150 TCR beta chains associated with cytomegalovirus was given. Indistinguishable V segments such as TRBV6-2 and TRBV6-3 were excluded.

Healthy people donating bone marrow made up the donors. This receptor was identified in a girl less than two years old in good health and CMV-seronegative. Sequencing was performed on PBMCs. The V call is TRBV9, the J call TRBJ2-1; 8 bases match TRBD2. The CDR3: CASRTDPGLDGYNEQFF. Here the CDR3 DNA reads TGTGCCAGCAGGACGGATCCGGGACTAGATGGGTACAATGAGCAGTTCTTC.